The rows below give T cell receptor beta chains drawn from one sample of a study of cytomegalovirus exposure and HLA in healthy donors. Some clones are missing from TCRdb's copy, which holds only in-frame ones; the method was immunoSEQ multiplex PCR. The data hold 120,000 to 150,000 clones, with roughly 80% observed a single time. Sequenced sample: PBMCs. The receptor set was obtained from a female donor in good health and CMV-seronegative. Both conserved end residues are part of each CDR3. A D gene is named only where the DNA matches it firmly. Only some rows state a clone size, as once, few, many or a class for expanded clones.

TRBJ2-7,-,-,TRBV4-1,CASSRTIGGESYEQYF,TGCGCCAGCAGCCGGACCATCGGGGGTGAATCCTACGAGCAGTACTTC
TRBJ1-4,-,-,TRBV6-5,CASRTNSPTNEKLFF,TGTGCCAGCAGGACCAACAGTCCAACTAATGAAAAACTGTTTTTT
TRBJ1-1,-,-,TRBV5-1,CASSGDGQMNTEAFF,TGCGCCAGCAGCGGGGACGGACAGATGAACACTGAAGCTTTCTTT
TRBJ1-1,-,TRBD1,TRBV10-2,CASSEPRQGRTEAFF,TGCGCCAGCAGTGAGCCCCGACAGGGACGGACCGAAGCTTTCTTT
TRBJ2-5,-,TRBD2,TRBV27,CASRITGTTIVETQYF,TGTGCCAGCAGAATTACCGGGACTACTATAGTGGAGACCCAGTACTTC
TRBJ2-3,-,-,TRBV19,CASSSRQDTQYF,TGTGCCAGTAGTTCCCGACAGGATACGCAGTATTTT
TRBJ2-3,few,TRBD2,TRBV27,CASRLAGDYTQYF,TGTGCCAGCAGACTAGCGGGAGATTATACGCAGTATTTT
TRBJ2-7,once,TRBD2,TRBV27,CASSLRWGGSEQYF,TGTGCCAGCAGCCTTAGATGGGGCGGGAGCGAGCAGTACTTC
TRBJ2-2,few,TRBD2,TRBV11-1,CASSPIAGLNTGELFF,TGTGCCAGCAGCCCTATAGCGGGCTTGAACACCGGGGAGCTGTTTTTT
TRBJ2-7,-,-,TRBV11-2,CASSLLSLEQYF,TGTGCCAGCAGCCTTTTGTCCCTCGAGCAGTACTTC
TRBJ2-1,-,TRBD2,TRBV4-2,CASSQYEREGYNEQFF,TGTGCCAGCAGCCAATACGAGCGGGAGGGCTACAATGAGCAGTTCTTC